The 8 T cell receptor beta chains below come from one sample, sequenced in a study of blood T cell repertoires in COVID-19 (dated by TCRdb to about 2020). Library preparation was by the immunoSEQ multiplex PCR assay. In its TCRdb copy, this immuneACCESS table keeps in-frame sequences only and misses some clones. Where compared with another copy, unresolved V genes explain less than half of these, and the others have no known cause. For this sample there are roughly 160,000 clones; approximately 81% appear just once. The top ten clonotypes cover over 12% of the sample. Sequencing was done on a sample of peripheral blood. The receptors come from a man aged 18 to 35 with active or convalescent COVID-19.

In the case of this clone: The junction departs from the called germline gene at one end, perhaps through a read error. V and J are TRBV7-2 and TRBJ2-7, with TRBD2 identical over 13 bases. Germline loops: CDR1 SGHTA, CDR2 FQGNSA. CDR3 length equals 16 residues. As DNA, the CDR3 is TGTGCCAGCAGCCCCCCTGGACTAGCGGGAGCCTACGCGCAGTACTTC. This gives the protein CASSPPGLAGAYAQYF.

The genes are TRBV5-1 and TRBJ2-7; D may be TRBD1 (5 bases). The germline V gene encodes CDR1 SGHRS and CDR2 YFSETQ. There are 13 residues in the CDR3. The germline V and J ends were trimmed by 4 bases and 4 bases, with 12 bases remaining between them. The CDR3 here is CASSQGFLYEQYF. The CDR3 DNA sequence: TGCGCCAGCAGCCAGGGATTTTTATACGAGCAGTACTTC.

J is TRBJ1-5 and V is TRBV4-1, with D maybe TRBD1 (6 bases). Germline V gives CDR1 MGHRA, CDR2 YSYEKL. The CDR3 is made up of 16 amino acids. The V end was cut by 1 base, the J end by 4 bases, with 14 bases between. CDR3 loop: CASSQVPGTQNQPQHF. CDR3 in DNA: TGCGCCAGCAGCCAAGTTCCCGGGACACAAAATCAGCCCCAGCATTTT.

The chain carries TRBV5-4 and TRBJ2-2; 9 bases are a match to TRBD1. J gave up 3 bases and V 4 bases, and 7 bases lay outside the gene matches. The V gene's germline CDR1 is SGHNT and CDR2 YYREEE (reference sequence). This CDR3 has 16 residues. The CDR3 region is CASSPTGGLDTGELFF. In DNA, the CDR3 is TGTGCCAGCAGCCCAACAGGGGGCTTGGACACCGGGGAGCTGTTTTTT.

DNA of the CDR3: TGCGCCAGCAGCTTGGAAGGGACTAAAGAGACCCAGTACTTC. As protein: CASSLEGTKETQYF. The chain couples TRBV5-1 to TRBJ2-5; 7 positions agree with TRBD2. Germline V gives CDR1 SGHRS, CDR2 YFSETQ. This CDR3 is 14 amino acids long. Losses at the gene ends were 0 bases for V and 3 bases for J; bases not matched to a gene: 2.

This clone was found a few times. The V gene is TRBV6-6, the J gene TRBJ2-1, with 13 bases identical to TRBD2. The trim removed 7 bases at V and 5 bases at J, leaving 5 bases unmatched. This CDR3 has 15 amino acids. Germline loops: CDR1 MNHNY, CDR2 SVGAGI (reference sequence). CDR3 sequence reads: CASKTSGGAHNEQFF. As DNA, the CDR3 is TGTGCCAGCAAAACTAGCGGGGGGGCCCACAATGAGCAGTTCTTC.

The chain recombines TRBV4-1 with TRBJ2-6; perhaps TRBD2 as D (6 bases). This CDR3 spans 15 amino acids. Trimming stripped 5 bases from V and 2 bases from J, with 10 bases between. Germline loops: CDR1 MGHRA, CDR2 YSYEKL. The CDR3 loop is CASSSWGAGANVLTF. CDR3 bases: TGCGCCAGCAGCTCATGGGGGGCTGGGGCCAACGTCCTGACTTTC.

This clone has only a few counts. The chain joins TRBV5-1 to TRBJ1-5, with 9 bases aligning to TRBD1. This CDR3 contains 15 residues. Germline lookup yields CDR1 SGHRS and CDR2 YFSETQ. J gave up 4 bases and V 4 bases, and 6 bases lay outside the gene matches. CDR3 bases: TGCGCCAGCAGCCCGGCAGGGACAGGGAATCAGCCCCAGCATTTT. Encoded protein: CASSPAGTGNQPQHF.